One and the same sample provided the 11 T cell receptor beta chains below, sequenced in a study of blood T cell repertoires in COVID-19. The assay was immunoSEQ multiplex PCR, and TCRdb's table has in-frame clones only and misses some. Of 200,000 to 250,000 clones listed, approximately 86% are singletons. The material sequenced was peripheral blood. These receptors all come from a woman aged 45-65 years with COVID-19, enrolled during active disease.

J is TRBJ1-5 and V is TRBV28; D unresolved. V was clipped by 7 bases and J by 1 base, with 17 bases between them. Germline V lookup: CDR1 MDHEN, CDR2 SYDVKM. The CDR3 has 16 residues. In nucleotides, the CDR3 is TGTGCCAGCATCGGAGTTGCCGGGTTGAGCAATCAGCCCCAGCATTTT. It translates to CASIGVAGLSNQPQHF.

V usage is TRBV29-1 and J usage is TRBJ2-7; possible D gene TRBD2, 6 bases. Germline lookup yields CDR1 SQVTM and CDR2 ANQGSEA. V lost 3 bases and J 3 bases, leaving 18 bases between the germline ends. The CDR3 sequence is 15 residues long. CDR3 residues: CSVDRRGMDRYEQYV. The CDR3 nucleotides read TGCAGCGTTGATAGACGGGGGATGGACCGCTACGAGCAGTACGTC.

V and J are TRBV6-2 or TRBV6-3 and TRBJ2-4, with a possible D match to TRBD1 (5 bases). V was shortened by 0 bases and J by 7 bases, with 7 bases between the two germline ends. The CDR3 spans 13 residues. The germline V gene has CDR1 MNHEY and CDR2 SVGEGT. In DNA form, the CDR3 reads TGTGCCAGCAGTTACTCAACAGGTAACATTCAGTACTTC. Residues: CASSYSTGNIQYF.

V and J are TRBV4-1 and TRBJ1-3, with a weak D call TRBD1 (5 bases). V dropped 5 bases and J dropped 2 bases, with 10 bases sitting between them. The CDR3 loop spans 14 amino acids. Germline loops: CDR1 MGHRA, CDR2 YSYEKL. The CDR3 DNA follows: TGCGCCAGCAGCATGCGGGACCCTGGAAACACCATATATTTT. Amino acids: CASSMRDPGNTIYF.

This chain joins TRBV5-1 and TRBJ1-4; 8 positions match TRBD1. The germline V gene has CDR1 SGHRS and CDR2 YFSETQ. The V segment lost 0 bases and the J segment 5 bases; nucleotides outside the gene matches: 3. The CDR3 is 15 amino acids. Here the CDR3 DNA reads TGCGCCAGCAGCTTGGCGACAGGGGAAAATGAAAAACTGTTTTTT. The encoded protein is CASSLATGENEKLFF.

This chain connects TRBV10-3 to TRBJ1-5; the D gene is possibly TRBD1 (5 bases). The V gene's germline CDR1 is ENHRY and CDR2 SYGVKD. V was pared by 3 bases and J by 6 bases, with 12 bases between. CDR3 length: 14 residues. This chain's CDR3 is CAISDMGRGQPQHF. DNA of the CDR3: TGTGCCATCAGTGATATGGGTAGGGGTCAGCCCCAGCATTTT.

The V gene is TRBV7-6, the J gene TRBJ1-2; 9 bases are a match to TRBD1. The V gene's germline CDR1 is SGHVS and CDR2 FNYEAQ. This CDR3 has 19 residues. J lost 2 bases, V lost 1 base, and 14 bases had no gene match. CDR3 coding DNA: TGTGCCAGCAGCTTAGTTCCTACCCGGGACAGGGAGGAGAACTATGGCTACACCTTC. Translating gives CASSLVPTRDREENYGYTF. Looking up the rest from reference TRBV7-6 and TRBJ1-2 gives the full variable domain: GAGVSQSPRYKVTKRGQDVALRCDPISGHVSLYWYRQALGQGPEFLTYFNYEAQQDKSGLPNDRFSAERPEGSISTLTIQRTEQRDSAMYRCASSLVPTRDREENYGYTFGSGTRLTVV.

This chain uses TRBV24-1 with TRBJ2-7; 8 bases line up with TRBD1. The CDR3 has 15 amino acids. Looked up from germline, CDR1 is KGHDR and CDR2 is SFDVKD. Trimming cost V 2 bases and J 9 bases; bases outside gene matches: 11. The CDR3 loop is CATSDSGQALLGQYF. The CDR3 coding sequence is TGTGCCACCAGTGATTCGGGACAGGCCCTTCTTGGGCAGTACTTC.

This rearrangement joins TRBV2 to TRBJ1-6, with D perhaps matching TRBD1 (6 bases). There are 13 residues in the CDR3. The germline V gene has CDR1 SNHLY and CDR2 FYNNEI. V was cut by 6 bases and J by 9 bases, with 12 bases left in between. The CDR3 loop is CASSGIRGSPLHF. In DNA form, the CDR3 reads TGTGCCAGCAGCGGGATCAGGGGTTCACCCCTCCACTTT.

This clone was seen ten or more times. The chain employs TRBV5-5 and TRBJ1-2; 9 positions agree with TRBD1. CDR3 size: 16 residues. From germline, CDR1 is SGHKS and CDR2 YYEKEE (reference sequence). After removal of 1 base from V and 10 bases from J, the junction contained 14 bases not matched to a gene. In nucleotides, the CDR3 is TGTGCCAGCAGCTTGTCCTCGCCTGGGACAGGGAGACTCTACACCTTC. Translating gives CASSLSSPGTGRLYTF. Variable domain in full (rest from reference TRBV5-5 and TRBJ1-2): DAGVTQSPTHLIKTRGQQVTLRCSPISGHKSVSWYQQVLGQGPQFIFQYYEKEERGRGNFPDRFSARQFPNYSSELNVNALLLGDSALYLCASSLSSPGTGRLYTFGSGTRLTVV.

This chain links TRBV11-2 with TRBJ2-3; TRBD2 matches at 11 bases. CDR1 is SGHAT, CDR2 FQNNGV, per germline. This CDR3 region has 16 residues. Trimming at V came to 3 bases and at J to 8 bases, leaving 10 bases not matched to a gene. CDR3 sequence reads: CASSLITSGGGGTQYF. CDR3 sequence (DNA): TGTGCCAGCAGCTTGATAACTAGCGGGGGTGGGGGTACGCAGTATTTT. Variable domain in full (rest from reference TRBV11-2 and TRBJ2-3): EAGVAQSPRYKIIEKRQSVAFWCNPISGHATLYWYQQILGQGPKLLIQFQNNGVVDDSQLPKDRFSAERLKGVDSTLKIQPAKLEDSAVYLCASSLITSGGGGTQYFGPGTRLTVL.